One and the same sample provided the 8 T cell receptor beta chains below, sequenced in a study of Ad26.COV2.S vaccination and SARS-CoV-2 variants. Treatment reported: over 15 received Ad26.COV2.S at low or high dose, single or two shots; roughly five received placebo; per-sample allocation not given. Day 63 after the first injection of vaccine or placebo was the sampling time. The table came from immunoSEQ multiplex PCR; TCRdb's copy has only in-frame clones and leaves some out. This table holds about 500,000 clones, approximately 90% found once. Here the sequenced sample was peripheral blood, taken in a trial of Ad26.COV2.S vaccine versus placebo. The origin of the receptors is a person aged 18-60 years who received the Ad26.COV2.S COVID-19 vaccine or a placebo.

This chain links TRBV13 with TRBJ2-7; 10 bases align to TRBD1. Per germline, CDR1 PRHDT and CDR2 FYEKMQ (reference sequence). The CDR3 is 15 residues long. V lost 0 bases and J lost 5; bases outside the gene matches: 4. The CDR3 reads CASSLGLGTGDEQYF. As DNA, the CDR3 is TGTGCCAGCAGCTTAGGCCTAGGGACAGGGGACGAGCAGTACTTC.

CDR3 bases: TGCAGTGCTTCGAGAAGTTACGAGCAGTACTTC. Translated, it gives CSASRSYEQYF. This chain uses TRBV20-1 with TRBJ2-7; D gene uncertain. The V gene's germline CDR1 is DFQATT and CDR2 SNEGSKA (reference sequence). V was clipped by 5 bases and J by 4 bases, with 9 bases between them. The CDR3 is 11 amino acids.

In nucleotides, the CDR3 is TGTGCCAGCAGTTTAAATCGGTTCACTGAAGCTTTCTTT. Translating it yields CASSLNRFTEAFF. This chain uses TRBV28 with TRBJ1-1; the D is unclear. The CDR3 is 13 residues long. V was trimmed by 2 bases and J by 4 bases, leaving 8 bases between them. CDR1 and CDR2 from the germline V gene are MDHEN and SYDVKM.

The rearrangement links TRBV9 to TRBJ2-2; maybe TRBD1 (5 bases). This CDR3 is built from 14 residues. V was trimmed by 3 bases and J by 1 base, leaving 7 bases between them. Per germline, CDR1 SGDLS and CDR2 YYNGEE. The chain's CDR3 is CASSATGNTGELFF. CDR3 bases: TGTGCCAGCAGCGCCACAGGGAACACCGGGGAGCTGTTTTTT.

J is TRBJ2-4 and V is TRBV7-9; D might be TRBD1 (5 bases). Germline assignment: CDR1 SEHNR and CDR2 FQNEAQ (reference sequence). The V end lost 5 bases, the J end lost 8 bases, and 16 bases lay between the germline ends. The CDR3 totals 14 residues. CDR3 sequence (DNA): TGTGCCAGCAGCCCATACTCGGACAAGGACATTCAGTACTTC. Protein sequence: CASSPYSDKDIQYF.

V gene TRBV11-2 combines with J gene TRBJ2-1; 11 bases are a match to TRBD1. Unmatched junction bases numbered 4, after V lost 5 bases and J lost 4 bases. Germline V gene sequence: CDR1 SGHAT, CDR2 FQNNGV. This CDR3 comprises 15 residues. CDR3 nucleotides: TGTGCCAGCAGCCTGGGACAGGGGGGATACAATGAGCAGTTCTTC. Protein sequence: CASSLGQGGYNEQFF.

This chain links TRBV27 with TRBJ1-5; TRBD1 might be the D (5 bases). CDR3 length: 12 residues. Germline V gene sequence: CDR1 MNHEY, CDR2 SMNVEV (reference sequence). V was shortened by 6 bases and J by 7 bases, with 10 bases between the two germline ends. The CDR3 is CASRTADQPQHF. CDR3 in DNA: TGTGCCAGCAGGACAGCAGACCAGCCCCAGCATTTT.

The chain joins TRBV6-1 to TRBJ1-4, with D perhaps matching TRBD1 (6 bases). The V end was cut by 3 bases, the J end by 4 bases, with 9 bases between. CDR3 length equals 14 residues. Germline V gene data show CDR1 as MNHNS and CDR2 as SASEGT. The CDR3 nucleotides are TGTGCCAGCAGTGAGGGGGGGCTTAATGAAAAACTGTTTTTT. It translates to CASSEGGLNEKLFF.